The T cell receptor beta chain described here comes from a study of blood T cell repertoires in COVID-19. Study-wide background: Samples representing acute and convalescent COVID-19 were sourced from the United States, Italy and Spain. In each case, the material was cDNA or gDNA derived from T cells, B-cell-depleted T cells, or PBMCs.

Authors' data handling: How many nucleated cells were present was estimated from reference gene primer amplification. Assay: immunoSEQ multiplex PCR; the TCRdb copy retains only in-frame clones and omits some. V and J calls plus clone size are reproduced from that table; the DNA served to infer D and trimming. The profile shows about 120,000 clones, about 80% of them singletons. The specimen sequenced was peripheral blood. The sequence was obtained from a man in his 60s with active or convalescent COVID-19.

CDR3: CASRRQGGYEKLFF. CDR3 DNA: TGTGCCAGCAGGCGTCAGGGGGGATACGAAAAACTGTTTTTT. This chain uses TRBV6-5 with TRBJ1-4; 7 bases map to TRBD1. The germline V gene encodes CDR1 MNHEY and CDR2 SVGAGI. The V and J ends lost 6 bases and 8 bases, in that order; junction bases with no gene match: 9. CDR3 length equals 14 residues.